The 3 T cell receptor beta chains below were found in one sample sequenced in a study of blood T cell repertoires in COVID-19. Some clones are missing from TCRdb's copy, which holds only in-frame ones; the method was immunoSEQ multiplex PCR. The sample records roughly 200,000 clones, 70% to 90% being singletons. The material sequenced was peripheral blood. All receptors derive from a man in his sixties with acute or convalescent COVID-19.

J is TRBJ2-5 and V is TRBV18, with 8 bases aligning to TRBD2. V dropped 3 bases and J dropped 4; count of bases not matched to a gene: 4. Germline V gene data show CDR1 as KGHSH and CDR2 as LQKENI. The CDR3 is 14 residues long. The chain's CDR3 is CASSPGLVSETQYF. Here the CDR3 DNA reads TGTGCCAGCTCACCGGGACTAGTGTCAGAGACCCAGTACTTC. Filled out from reference TRBV18 and TRBJ2-5, the complete variable domain reads NAGVMQNPRHLVRRRGQEARLRCSPMKGHSHVYWYRQLPEEGLKFMVYLQKENIIDESGMPKERFSAEFPKEGPSILRIQQVVRGDSAAYFCASSPGLVSETQYFGPGTRLLVL.

The J gene is TRBJ2-1, the V gene TRBV2; 8 bases map to TRBD2. This CDR3 is 16 amino acids long. Germline V CDR1 and CDR2: SNHLY, FYNNEI. After removal of 6 bases from V and 7 bases from J, the junction contained 14 bases not matched to a gene. CDR3 in amino acids: CASRLSLAGSGNEQFF. In DNA, the CDR3 is TGTGCCAGCAGACTTTCATTAGCGGGATCTGGGAATGAGCAGTTCTTC.

The chain has TRBV6-5 and TRBJ2-7, with 7 bases lining up with TRBD1. J was trimmed by 3 bases and V by 5 bases; bases with no gene match: 7. Germline V gene lookup returns CDR1 MNHEY and CDR2 SVGAGI. There are 14 residues in the CDR3. The CDR3 nucleotides read TGTGCCAGCAGTCAACCCCGGGACAGCTACGAGCAGTACTTC. It encodes CASSQPRDSYEQYF.